This is a list of T cell receptor beta chains from one sample in a study of molecular identifiers for immune sequencing clone quantification. TCRdb processed the PCR reads anew with MiXCR; each CDR3 protein has one entry. The sample contains hundreds of thousands of distinct CDR3 sequences, 15% to 20% of which appear only once. The sample consisted of naive CD8+ T cells from blood, with Jurkat cell RNA spiked in. These receptors came from a human donor in good health. Some libraries in this study had Jurkat cell RNA spiked in. Both conserved end residues are part of each CDR3. The D gene is left open where the match is weak. Clone size appears in some rows only: once, few, many, or a class for an expanded clone.

d_call	clone_size	j_call	v_call	cdr3_nt	cdr3_aa
TRBD1	many	TRBJ2-7	TRBV5-1	TGCGCCAGCAGCTCTGGGACAGCTACTACCTACGAGCAGTACTTC	CASSSGTATTYEQYF
NA	many	TRBJ1-5	TRBV15	TGTGCCACCAGCAGAGAGGCGGGCATAAGCAATCAGCCCCAGCATTTT	CATSREAGISNQPQHF
NA	many	TRBJ2-5	TRBV3-1	TGTGCCAGCAGCCAAGATTCGGGGACCCAAGAGACCCAGTACTTC	CASSQDSGTQETQYF
NA	many	TRBJ2-7	TRBV4-3	TGCGCCAGCAGCCAAGTGTTCCAAGGGCCCTACGAGCAGTACTTC	CASSQVFQGPYEQYF
NA	NA	TRBJ1-4	TRBV7-9	TGTGCCAGCAGCTTAGGCCTTGGGCACGAAGTCCAACTGTTTTTT	CASSLGLGHEVQLFF
TRBD2	many	TRBJ2-1	TRBV20-1	TGCAGTGCTAGAGTAGTACTAGCGGGAGAAACCTACAATGAGCAGTTCTTC	CSARVVLAGETYNEQFF
NA	few	TRBJ1-2	TRBV4-2	TGTGCCAGCAGCCAAGGAGGTAACTATGGCTACACCTTC	CASSQGGNYGYTF
NA	many	TRBJ2-7	TRBV7-2	TGTGCCAGCAGCTTAGGTAGCATTTCCGAGCAGTACTTC	CASSLGSISEQYF
NA	NA	TRBJ2-1	TRBV12-3/TRBV12-4	TGTGCCAGCAAATTCCGGGACACCGATTACAATGAGCAGTTCTTC	CASKFRDTDYNEQFF
NA	many	TRBJ2-7	TRBV4-2	TGTGCCAGCAGCCCCCGGTTTCAGGGATCCTACGAGCAGTACTTC	CASSPRFQGSYEQYF
TRBD2	few	TRBJ2-4	TRBV4-3	TGCGCCAGCAGCCAAGATAGCGGGGGGTTCGGGAACATTCAGTACTTC	CASSQDSGGFGNIQYF